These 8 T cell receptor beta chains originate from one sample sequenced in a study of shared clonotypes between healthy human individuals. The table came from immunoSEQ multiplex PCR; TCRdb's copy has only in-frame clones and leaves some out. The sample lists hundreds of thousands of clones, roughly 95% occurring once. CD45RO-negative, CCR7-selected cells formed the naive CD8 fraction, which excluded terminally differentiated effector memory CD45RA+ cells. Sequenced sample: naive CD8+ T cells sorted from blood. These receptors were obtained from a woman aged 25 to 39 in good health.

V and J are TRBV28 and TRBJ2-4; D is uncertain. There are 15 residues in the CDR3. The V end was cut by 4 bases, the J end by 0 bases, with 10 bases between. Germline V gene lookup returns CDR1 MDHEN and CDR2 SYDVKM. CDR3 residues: CASSSALTAKNIQYF. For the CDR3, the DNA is TGTGCCAGCAGTTCAGCCCTTACAGCCAAAAACATTCAGTACTTC.

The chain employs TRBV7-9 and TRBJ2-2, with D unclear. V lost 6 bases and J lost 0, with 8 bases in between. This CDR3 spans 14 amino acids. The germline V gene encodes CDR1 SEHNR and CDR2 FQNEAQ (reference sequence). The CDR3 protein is CASRNDPNTGELFF. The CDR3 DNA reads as TGTGCCAGCAGAAACGATCCGAACACCGGGGAGCTGTTTTTT.

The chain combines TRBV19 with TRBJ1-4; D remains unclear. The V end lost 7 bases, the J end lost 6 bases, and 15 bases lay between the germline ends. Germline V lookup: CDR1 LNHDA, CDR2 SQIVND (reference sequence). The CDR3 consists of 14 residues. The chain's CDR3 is CASKMEQNHEKLFF. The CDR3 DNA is TGTGCCAGTAAAATGGAACAGAACCATGAAAAACTGTTTTTT.

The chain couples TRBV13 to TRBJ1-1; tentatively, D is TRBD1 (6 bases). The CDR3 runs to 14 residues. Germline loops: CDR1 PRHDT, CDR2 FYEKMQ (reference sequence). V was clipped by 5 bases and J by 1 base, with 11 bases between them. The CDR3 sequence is CASSLRGGNTEAFF. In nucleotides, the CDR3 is TGTGCCAGCAGCCTTAGAGGGGGGAACACTGAAGCTTTCTTT.

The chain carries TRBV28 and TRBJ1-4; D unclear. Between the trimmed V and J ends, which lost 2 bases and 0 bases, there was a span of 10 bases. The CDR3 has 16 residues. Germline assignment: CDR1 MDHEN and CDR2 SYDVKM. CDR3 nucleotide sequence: TGTGCCAGCAGTTTACGATTCCTTGCAACTAATGAAAAACTGTTTTTT. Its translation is CASSLRFLATNEKLFF.

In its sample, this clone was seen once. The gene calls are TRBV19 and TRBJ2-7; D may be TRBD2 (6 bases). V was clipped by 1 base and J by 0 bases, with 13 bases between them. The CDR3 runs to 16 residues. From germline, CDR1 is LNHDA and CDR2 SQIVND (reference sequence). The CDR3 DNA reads TGTGCCAGTAGTATAGCGGCGGGGCTCGGCTCCTACGAGCAGTACTTC. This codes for CASSIAAGLGSYEQYF.

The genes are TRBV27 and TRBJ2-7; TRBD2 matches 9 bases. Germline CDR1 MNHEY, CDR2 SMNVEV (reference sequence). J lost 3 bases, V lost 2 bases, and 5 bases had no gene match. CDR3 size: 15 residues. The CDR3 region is CASSLGSGSNYEQYF. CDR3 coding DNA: TGTGCCAGCAGTTTAGGTAGCGGGAGTAACTACGAGCAGTACTTC.

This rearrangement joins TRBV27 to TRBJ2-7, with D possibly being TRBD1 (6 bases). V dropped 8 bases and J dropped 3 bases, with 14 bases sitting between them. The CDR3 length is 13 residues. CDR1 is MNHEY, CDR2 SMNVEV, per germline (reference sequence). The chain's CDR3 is CASGQQGNYEQYF. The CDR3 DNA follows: TGTGCCAGCGGTCAACAGGGAAACTACGAGCAGTACTTC.